This passage covers 26 T cell receptor beta chains from one sample sequenced in a study of blood T cells in healthy people across ages. Primers used in a second PCR of about 6 to 11 cycles were a sample-barcoded 5' primer and a J-beta primer mix. From the 5' RACE reads, TCRdb called clonotypes with MiXCR, one entry per CDR3 protein. Here the sample spans around 780,000 distinct CDR3 sequences, 45% to 70% being singletons. The sample comprised blood. The receptor set was obtained from a man aged 35-49 years in good health.

In this sample, this clonotype turned up a few times. V is TRBV5-1 and J is TRBJ1-5, with D possibly matching TRBD1 (6 bases). The CDR3 runs 16 residues. Germline V gives CDR1 SGHRS, CDR2 YFSETQ. V shed 1 base and J shed 2 bases, with 13 bases lying between them. DNA for the CDR3: TGCGCCAGCAGCTTGAATCCGGGGGCAGGCAATCAGCCCCAGCATTTT. It specifies CASSLNPGAGNQPQHF.

The J gene is TRBJ2-5, the V gene TRBV9; D is possibly TRBD1 or TRBD2 (6 bases each). This CDR3 contains 14 residues. Deletions cut 3 bases from V and 0 bases from J, with 9 bases between. CDR1 is SGDLS and CDR2 is YYNGEE in the germline V gene. The CDR3 coding sequence is TGTGCCAGCAGCGAGGGGGGATACCAAGAGACCCAGTACTTC. Its translation: CASSEGGYQETQYF.

The chain recombines TRBV10-3 with TRBJ2-1; D gene ambiguous. The V and J ends lost 3 bases and 6 bases respectively, with 6 bases between them. The CDR3 contains 12 residues. CDR1 and CDR2 from the germline V gene are ENHRY and SYGVKD. The CDR3 loop is CAISDGVNEQFF. The CDR3 DNA reads TGTGCCATCAGTGATGGAGTCAATGAGCAGTTCTTC.

There are many counts of this clonotype. V gene TRBV20-1 combines with J gene TRBJ1-2, with 7 bases aligning to TRBD1. V lost 3 bases to trimming and J lost 6 bases; unmatched junction nucleotides: 10. Germline V gene sequence: CDR1 DFQATT, CDR2 SNEGSKA (reference sequence). There are 14 residues in the CDR3. The CDR3 DNA sequence: TGCAGTGCTAGCCAGGACAGGTTAATAGATGGCTACACCTTC. This encodes CSASQDRLIDGYTF.

This clonotype has just a few counts. The chain carries TRBV29-1 and TRBJ2-5; 8 bases fit TRBD1. Germline V gene lookup returns CDR1 SQVTM and CDR2 ANQGSEA. This CDR3 has 13 residues. V lost 8 bases and J lost 4; bases outside the gene matches: 9. CDR3 in DNA: TGCAGCATGACACAGGGGGGCGGAGAGACCCAGTACTTC. This encodes CSMTQGGGETQYF.

The chain employs TRBV4-1 and TRBJ1-5; D gene uncertain. V was shortened by 1 base and J by 4 bases, with 20 bases between the two germline ends. The CDR3 totals 18 residues. Germline lookup yields CDR1 MGHRA and CDR2 YSYEKL. The CDR3 DNA reads TGCGCCAGCAGCCAAGTGGGTATAACCGGGTTGGGGAATCAGCCCCAGCATTTT. Its protein product is CASSQVGITGLGNQPQHF.

This chain connects TRBV15 to TRBJ2-2; 7 positions agree with TRBD1. CDR3 size: 17 residues. J gave up 4 bases and V 5 bases, and 13 bases lay outside the gene matches. From germline, CDR1 is LNHNV and CDR2 YYDKDF (reference sequence). The DNA for the CDR3 is TGTGCCACCAGCGGATTTTCCACGACAGGGATCACCGGGGAGCTGTTTTTT. It specifies CATSGFSTTGITGELFF.

The rearrangement links TRBV11-2 to TRBJ2-5, with D possibly matching TRBD2 (6 bases). Germline CDR1 SGHAT, CDR2 FQNNGV. The CDR3 spans 16 residues. V was clipped by 5 bases and J by 3 bases, with 19 bases between them. In DNA form, the CDR3 reads TGTGCCAGCAGCACAGACGTACTAGCCTACAAAGAGACCCAGTACTTC. This encodes CASSTDVLAYKETQYF.

V is TRBV2 and J is TRBJ2-7, with 7 positions matching TRBD2. The CDR3 sequence is 13 residues long. V lost 11 bases, J lost 4 bases, and 11 bases stayed unmatched. Germline V gene lookup returns CDR1 SNHLY and CDR2 FYNNEI. CDR3 loop: CAQGGSGRYEQYF. The CDR3 DNA reads TGTGCCCAAGGAGGTAGCGGGCGATACGAGCAGTACTTC.

This clonotype was counted only a few times. The rearrangement uses TRBV20-1 and TRBJ2-3; 8 bases fit TRBD1. With V trimmed by 6 bases and J by 6 bases, 11 bases remained unmatched. The length of the CDR3 is 14 residues. Germline CDR1 is DFQATT and CDR2 is SNEGSKA (reference sequence). The DNA for the CDR3 is TGCAGTGCCCCCGGGACAGGCATTTCGGATACGCAGTATTTT. Its translation is CSAPGTGISDTQYF.

This clonotype was detected only a few times. The CDR3 protein is CSVRVIPAGVDEQFF. Written as DNA, the CDR3 is TGCAGCGTTAGGGTAATCCCGGCCGGGGTCGATGAGCAGTTCTTC. V usage is TRBV29-1 and J usage is TRBJ2-1, with D perhaps TRBD2 (5 bases). The CDR3 runs 15 residues. With 5 bases removed from V and 8 bases from J, the gap between germline ends came to 22 bases. The germline V gene encodes CDR1 SQVTM and CDR2 ANQGSEA.

The chain links TRBV3-1 to TRBJ2-6, with 11 bases that match TRBD1. CDR3 length: 20 residues. Trimming cost V 4 bases and J 0 bases; bases outside gene matches: 11. The germline V gene encodes CDR1 LGHDT and CDR2 YNNKEL (reference sequence). The CDR3 DNA is TGTGCCAGCAGCCCATTCTCCGGGACAGGGGGTAGCTCTGGGGCCAACGTCCTGACTTTC. Translated: CASSPFSGTGGSSGANVLTF.

The rearrangement links TRBV7-6 to TRBJ2-3; 12 nucleotides line up with TRBD2. The length of the CDR3 is 16 residues. Germline V gene lookup returns CDR1 SGHVS and CDR2 FNYEAQ. The J segment lost 2 bases and the V segment lost 1 base, leaving 1 base of the junction unmatched. The CDR3 reads CASSLGTSGDTDTQYF. In DNA form, the CDR3 reads TGTGCCAGCAGCTTAGGGACTAGCGGGGACACAGATACGCAGTATTTT.

This chain connects TRBV6-2 or TRBV6-3 to TRBJ2-1; the D is unclear. The CDR3 is 17 residues long. CDR1 is MNHEY and CDR2 is SVGEGT in the germline V gene. The V gene lost 0 bases and the J gene lost 1 base, with 13 bases spanning the gap. The CDR3 DNA sequence: TGTGCCAGCAGTTACTCTATCAGGAAGGCGTCCTACAATGAGCAGTTCTTC. This sequence encodes CASSYSIRKASYNEQFF.

This rearrangement joins TRBV4-2 to TRBJ1-2, with D unclear. Germline V gene lookup returns CDR1 LGHNA and CDR2 YNFKEQ. The CDR3 runs 14 residues. The V gene lost 0 bases and the J gene lost 4 bases, with 9 bases spanning the gap. CDR3: CASSQDDKSYGYTF. In DNA, the CDR3 is TGTGCCAGCAGCCAAGACGACAAGAGCTATGGCTACACCTTC.

The rearrangement uses TRBV20-1 and TRBJ2-7, with TRBD2 matching 10 bases. The CDR3 length is 15 residues. Germline assignment: CDR1 DFQATT and CDR2 SNEGSKA (reference sequence). The V segment lost 3 bases and the J segment 4 bases; nucleotides outside the gene matches: 9. The CDR3 sequence is CSASDPSGSVYEQYF. CDR3 DNA: TGCAGTGCTAGTGATCCTAGCGGGAGTGTGTACGAGCAGTACTTC.

This chain connects TRBV3-1 to TRBJ1-2, with 9 bases fitting TRBD1. The CDR3 consists of 14 residues. V lost 0 bases, J lost 8 bases, and 4 bases stayed unmatched. From germline, CDR1 is LGHDT and CDR2 YNNKEL (reference sequence). The CDR3 DNA sequence: TGTGCCAGCAGCCAAGATTGGGGACAGGGAGGCTACACCTTC. Translation gives CASSQDWGQGGYTF.

V usage is TRBV20-1 and J usage is TRBJ2-1, with unresolved D. The CDR3 has 11 amino acids. Trimming stripped 2 bases from V and 6 bases from J, with 5 bases between. The germline V gene has CDR1 DFQATT and CDR2 SNEGSKA (reference sequence). CDR3 amino acids: CSARLGNEQFF. CDR3 coding DNA: TGCAGTGCTAGACTTGGCAATGAGCAGTTCTTC.

In its sample, this clonotype was seen many times. The J gene is TRBJ2-7, the V gene TRBV20-1; D may be TRBD1 (6 bases). The CDR3 has 17 residues. V lost 1 base and J 4 bases, leaving 23 bases between the germline ends. Germline CDR1 reads DFQATT; CDR2 reads SNEGSKA (reference sequence). The CDR3: CSARGPRVTGIGYEQYF. The CDR3 bases are TGCAGTGCTAGAGGTCCCAGGGTTACAGGGATAGGGTACGAGCAGTACTTC.

The V and J genes are TRBV9 and TRBJ2-1; 8 bases agree with TRBD2. Germline V gene lookup returns CDR1 SGDLS and CDR2 YYNGEE. CDR3 length equals 16 residues. J was trimmed by 3 bases and V by 1 base; bases with no gene match: 6. The CDR3 region is CASSVYAGGGYNEQFF. CDR3 DNA sequence: TGTGCCAGCAGCGTATACGCGGGAGGAGGCTACAATGAGCAGTTCTTC.

V and J are TRBV12-5 and TRBJ2-1, with 9 bases matching TRBD1. The trim removed 6 bases at V and 8 bases at J, leaving 8 bases unmatched. Germline assignment: CDR1 LGHNT and CDR2 FRNRAP. CDR3 size: 14 residues. The CDR3 spells CASGPGQGPHEQFF. CDR3 nucleotides: TGTGCTAGTGGACCGGGACAGGGCCCCCATGAGCAGTTCTTC.

The rearrangement uses TRBV12-3 or TRBV12-4 and TRBJ2-7, with TRBD2 matching 7 bases. The length of the CDR3 is 15 residues. J lost 1 base, V lost 5 bases, and 8 bases had no gene match. CDR3 in amino acids: CASSLRGLSSYEQYF. CDR3 sequence (DNA): TGTGCCAGCAGTCTAAGGGGACTATCTTCCTACGAGCAGTACTTC.

The genes are TRBV5-5 and TRBJ2-1, with 11 bases that match TRBD2. The CDR3 is 18 amino acids. Trimming removed 4 bases from V and 0 bases from J; junction bases left unmatched: 9. The germline CDR1 and CDR2 sequences are SGHKS and YYEKEE (reference sequence). Here the CDR3 DNA reads TGTGCCAGCAGCCTGGGAGTAGCGGGAGGGTTCTCCTACAATGAGCAGTTCTTC. Residues: CASSLGVAGGFSYNEQFF. Based on the CDR3 plus reference TRBV5-5 and TRBJ2-1, the full variable domain is DAGVTQSPTHLIKTRGQQVTLRCSPISGHKSVSWYQQVLGQGPQFIFQYYEKEERGRGNFPDRFSARQFPNYSSELNVNALLLGDSALYLCASSLGVAGGFSYNEQFFGPGTRLTVL.

This chain uses TRBV6-5 with TRBJ2-1, with D perhaps TRBD1 (6 bases). The CDR3 extends over 18 amino acids. V lost 0 bases and J lost 0, with 15 bases in between. Germline-derived CDR1 and CDR2 are MNHEY and SVGAGI. As DNA, the CDR3 is TGTGCCAGCAGTTACTCCCCCATGACAGGAAGCTCCTACAATGAGCAGTTCTTC. The encoded protein is CASSYSPMTGSSYNEQFF.

The rearrangement links TRBV5-1 to TRBJ1-3, with D perhaps matching TRBD1 (5 bases). Per germline, CDR1 SGHRS and CDR2 YFSETQ. Trimming shortened V by 3 bases and J by 4 bases, and 14 bases separated the two germline ends. There are 15 residues in the CDR3. This CDR3 reads CASSSGGAQGNTIYF. The CDR3 nucleotides read TGCGCCAGCAGCTCGGGTGGGGCGCAAGGAAACACCATATATTTT.

The V call is TRBV4-2, the J call TRBJ2-5, with 7 bases that match TRBD2. Trimming took 3 bases from V and 4 from J; bases not matched to a gene: 8. The CDR3 totals 15 residues. CDR1 LGHNA and CDR2 YNFKEQ come from the germline V gene. CDR3 loop: CASSHSASGPETQYF. CDR3 coding DNA: TGTGCCAGCAGCCATAGCGCTAGCGGTCCAGAGACCCAGTACTTC.